This T cell receptor (beta chain) was captured by sequencing in a study of human T cells and chemical hapten exposure. Stated time point: pre-sensitization, week 0. Documented treatment: therapeutic diphenylcyclopropenone sensitization with weekly scalp DPC. TCRdb re-derived calls from the RACE reads in MiXCR, one entry per CDR3 protein. The sample consists of more than 250,000 distinct CDR3 sequences, more than 6.5% of them appearing once. The source is a woman in her 40s with alopecia areata. Some clones in this sample may be carry-over from other donors' samples. This specimen consisted of whole blood, obtained in connection with sensitization to the hapten diphenylcyclopropenone (DPC).

CDR3 nucleotide sequence: TGTGCCAGCAGCTTAGTTGGGTCCCCAAATGAAAAACTGTTTTTT. Its translation: CASSLVGSPNEKLFF. This chain connects TRBV7-9 to TRBJ1-4, with D hard to call. Per germline, CDR1 SEHNR and CDR2 FQNEAQ (reference sequence). The CDR3 contains 15 residues. The V and J ends lost 1 base and 5 bases respectively, with 11 bases between them.